The entry that follows covers one TCR beta chain sequence. Antigen specificity is unknown. The CDR3 runs to 13 residues. The V end was cut by 8 bases, the J end by 8 bases, with 19 bases between. The V gene's germline CDR1 is SGHRS and CDR2 YFSETQ. Sorting produced populations that all topped 95% purity. These data come from a study of beta chain features in type 1 diabetes. Study-level background: Summed over all samples, the examined sorted cells came to some 99 million.

Every bit of the isolated RNA underwent reverse transcription, so sequencing read expressed TCRB transcripts. The repertoire was sequenced with immunoSEQ multiplex PCR; TCRdb's copy has only in-frame clones and lacks some. The table has hundreds of thousands of clones, 13% seen once. Study-level results: For patients and controls alike, PCR might favor shorter templates to the same degree. In the patient group, naive, central memory and Treg TCRB repertoires seemed more alike than in the healthy donor group. Type 1 diabetes patients had moderately but significantly shorter TCRB CDR3s in all four CD4+ subsets.

This rearrangement joins TRBV5-1 to TRBJ1-1; a weak D match, TRBD1 (5 bases). The TCR was taken from a man aged 18 to 35 with type 1 diabetes. The sequencing sample was made of naive CD4+ T cells from blood. CDR3 sequence: CASLLDRTREAFF. DNA for the CDR3: TGCGCCAGTCTTCTTGACAGAACAAGAGAAGCTTTCTTT.